This is a list of T cell receptor beta chains from one sample in a study of blood T cell repertoires in COVID-19. The data were produced by immunoSEQ multiplex PCR, yet TCRdb's version contains in-frame clones alone and is incomplete. Altogether tens of thousands of clones are present, roughly four fifths being singletons, with the ten largest covering 5.5% to 7%. Material: peripheral blood. The origin of the receptors is a woman between 50 and 59 years old with active or convalescent COVID-19. Each CDR3 is given with its conserved first and last residue. Fields, in order: D gene, clone size, J gene, V gene, CDR3 DNA, CDR3 protein. A D gene is named only where the DNA matches it firmly. The size of a clone is reported for some rows only, either as once, few or many, or as a class for expanded clones.

d_gene: TRBD2; abundance: NA; j_gene: TRBJ2-3; v_gene: TRBV30; CDR3nt: TGTGCCTGGAGTCTTGCCACTAGCGGACCCACAGATACGCAGTATTTT; CDR3aa: CAWSLATSGPTDTQYF
d_gene: NA; abundance: NA; j_gene: TRBJ1-3; v_gene: TRBV30; CDR3nt: TGTGCCTGGAGCCAAAAAACAGGTTTTGGAAACACCATATATTTT; CDR3aa: CAWSQKTGFGNTIYF
d_gene: TRBD1; abundance: once; j_gene: TRBJ2-3; v_gene: TRBV6-6; CDR3nt: TGTGCCAGCAGTTTGGGACAGGACCCAGATACGCAGTATTTT; CDR3aa: CASSLGQDPDTQYF
d_gene: NA; abundance: NA; j_gene: TRBJ1-1; v_gene: TRBV7-8; CDR3nt: TGTGCCAGCAGTCCAAGCCCTGGTTGGACTGAAGCTTTCTTT; CDR3aa: CASSPSPGWTEAFF
d_gene: TRBD2; abundance: once; j_gene: TRBJ2-7; v_gene: TRBV7-9; CDR3nt: TGTGCCAGCAGCTCGCCTAAGACTAGCGGGATTCTCCACGAGCAGTACTTC; CDR3aa: CASSSPKTSGILHEQYF
d_gene: NA; abundance: NA; j_gene: TRBJ1-2; v_gene: TRBV9; CDR3nt: TGTGCCAGCAGCGTAGAAGGTCAGGGGTTGGATGGCTACACCTTC; CDR3aa: CASSVEGQGLDGYTF
d_gene: NA; abundance: NA; j_gene: TRBJ2-1; v_gene: TRBV14; CDR3nt: TGTGCCAGCAGCCCGAGCTATAATGAGCAGTTCTTC; CDR3aa: CASSPSYNEQFF
d_gene: NA; abundance: once; j_gene: TRBJ2-7; v_gene: TRBV14; CDR3nt: TGTCCCAGCAGCCCCCGCGGAGCGGCCCGCTCCTACGAGCAGTACTTC; CDR3aa: CPSSPRGAARSYEQYF
d_gene: TRBD1; abundance: NA; j_gene: TRBJ1-1; v_gene: TRBV5-1; CDR3nt: TGCGCCAGCAGCACGGAGAGGGGGCTGAGGGCTTTCTTT; CDR3aa: CASSTERGLRAFF
d_gene: TRBD2; abundance: NA; j_gene: TRBJ2-7; v_gene: TRBV6-2/TRBV6-3; CDR3nt: TGTGCCAGCAGTTACTCACCGGGCCCCACTAGCGGGATTCCCTACGAGCAGTACTTC; CDR3aa: CASSYSPGPTSGIPYEQYF
d_gene: NA; abundance: NA; j_gene: TRBJ2-3; v_gene: TRBV7-3; CDR3nt: TGTGCCAGCAGCCCTCGGACTACCACAGATACGCAGTATTTT; CDR3aa: CASSPRTTTDTQYF
d_gene: NA; abundance: NA; j_gene: TRBJ1-2; v_gene: TRBV7-9; CDR3nt: TGTGCTAACACCCCTAAAGGAAGGGAGGGTGGCTACACCTTC; CDR3aa: CANTPKGREGGYTF
d_gene: TRBD1; abundance: NA; j_gene: TRBJ1-2; v_gene: TRBV6-1; CDR3nt: TGTGCCAGCAGTTTGGACAGGGGACACTATGGCTACACCTTC; CDR3aa: CASSLDRGHYGYTF
d_gene: TRBD1; abundance: few; j_gene: TRBJ1-2; v_gene: TRBV9; CDR3nt: TGTGCCAGCAGCGTTATCCCGACAGGGAATAACTATGGCTACACCTTC; CDR3aa: CASSVIPTGNNYGYTF
d_gene: NA; abundance: NA; j_gene: TRBJ2-7; v_gene: TRBV18; CDR3nt: TGTGCCAGCTCTCGAACGCCGGGACTCCTACCTGAGGGCGAGCAGTACTTC; CDR3aa: CASSRTPGLLPEGEQYF
d_gene: NA; abundance: many; j_gene: TRBJ1-2; v_gene: TRBV4-2; CDR3nt: TGTGCCAGCAGCCAAGCGCTCCAGTATCCAGTCTATGGCTACACCTTC; CDR3aa: CASSQALQYPVYGYTF
d_gene: NA; abundance: few; j_gene: TRBJ1-4; v_gene: TRBV9; CDR3nt: TGTGCCAGCAGCGTGGGGGGGACTAATGAAAAACTGTTTTTT; CDR3aa: CASSVGGTNEKLFF
d_gene: TRBD1; abundance: NA; j_gene: TRBJ2-3; v_gene: TRBV4-3; CDR3nt: TGCGCCAGCAGCCAAGGGACAGGGCTACTCACAGATACGCAGTATTTT; CDR3aa: CASSQGTGLLTDTQYF
d_gene: TRBD1; abundance: NA; j_gene: TRBJ2-1; v_gene: TRBV6-5; CDR3nt: TGTGCCGAGCAGGGGGCAGCTTACAATGAGCAGTTCTTC; CDR3aa: CAEQGAAYNEQFF
d_gene: NA; abundance: once; j_gene: TRBJ2-3; v_gene: TRBV6-6; CDR3nt: TGTGCCAGCAGTTTGGACACTGTTCTGGATACGCAGTATTTT; CDR3aa: CASSLDTVLDTQYF
d_gene: NA; abundance: NA; j_gene: TRBJ2-5; v_gene: TRBV9; CDR3nt: TGTGCCAGCAGCGAAACAGTTCGGTACCAAGAGACCCAGTACTTC; CDR3aa: CASSETVRYQETQYF
d_gene: NA; abundance: NA; j_gene: TRBJ1-3; v_gene: TRBV19; CDR3nt: TGTGCCAGTAGGGGCAGCTCTGGAAACACCATATATTTT; CDR3aa: CASRGSSGNTIYF
d_gene: TRBD2; abundance: NA; j_gene: TRBJ2-7; v_gene: TRBV2; CDR3nt: TGTGCCAGCAACAGCGGGGGCCTAACCAAGCAGTACTTC; CDR3aa: CASNSGGLTKQYF
d_gene: NA; abundance: NA; j_gene: TRBJ2-3; v_gene: TRBV19; CDR3nt: TGTGCCAGTAGTATGGCAGGCAGGAGCACAGATACGCAGTATTTT; CDR3aa: CASSMAGRSTDTQYF
d_gene: TRBD1; abundance: NA; j_gene: TRBJ1-6; v_gene: TRBV4-3; CDR3nt: TGCGCCAGCAGCCACCGGGACAGTGATAATTCACCCCTCCACTTT; CDR3aa: CASSHRDSDNSPLHF
d_gene: TRBD2; abundance: NA; j_gene: TRBJ2-1; v_gene: TRBV5-1; CDR3nt: TGCGCCAGCAGCTTGTTTCGGACTAGCGCCGACAATGAGCAGTTCTTC; CDR3aa: CASSLFRTSADNEQFF
d_gene: TRBD1; abundance: once; j_gene: TRBJ1-1; v_gene: TRBV5-4; CDR3nt: TGTGCCAGCAGCGATGCGACAGGGGGGCGCACTGAAGCTTTCTTT; CDR3aa: CASSDATGGRTEAFF
d_gene: NA; abundance: few; j_gene: TRBJ2-1; v_gene: TRBV7-9; CDR3nt: TGTGCCAGCAGCTTAATGGCGGCCTACAATGAGCAGTTCTTC; CDR3aa: CASSLMAAYNEQFF
d_gene: NA; abundance: NA; j_gene: TRBJ2-3; v_gene: TRBV7-2; CDR3nt: TGTGCCAGCAGCTTATTAGGGTCCGGGCGGGTCCGCGGCGATACGCAGTATTTT; CDR3aa: CASSLLGSGRVRGDTQYF
d_gene: NA; abundance: NA; j_gene: TRBJ1-5; v_gene: TRBV9; CDR3nt: TGTGCCAGCAGCGCCGGGGTGGGGAGCAATCAGCCCCAGCATTTT; CDR3aa: CASSAGVGSNQPQHF
d_gene: NA; abundance: NA; j_gene: TRBJ1-4; v_gene: TRBV13; CDR3nt: TGTGCCAGCAGCTTAGGCGAGGCTAATGAAAAACTGTTTTTT; CDR3aa: CASSLGEANEKLFF
d_gene: NA; abundance: NA; j_gene: TRBJ2-2; v_gene: TRBV18; CDR3nt: TGTGCCAGCTCCCCTTACGGGACGAACACCGGGGAGCTGTTTTTT; CDR3aa: CASSPYGTNTGELFF
d_gene: TRBD1; abundance: NA; j_gene: TRBJ1-2; v_gene: TRBV11-2; CDR3nt: TGTGCCAGCAGCTTAGATCTTTGGGACAGGGGCCTAGCTAACTATGGCTACACCTTC; CDR3aa: CASSLDLWDRGLANYGYTF
d_gene: NA; abundance: NA; j_gene: TRBJ2-2; v_gene: TRBV6-6; CDR3nt: TGTGCCAGCAGGGGAGAGAGCCCTACGGGGGAGCTGTTTTTT; CDR3aa: CASRGESPTGELFF
d_gene: NA; abundance: few; j_gene: TRBJ2-2; v_gene: TRBV7-7; CDR3nt: TGTGCTAGCACCGTGTCCCCCCAGGGCACCGGGGAGCTGTTTTTT; CDR3aa: CASTVSPQGTGELFF
d_gene: TRBD1; abundance: NA; j_gene: TRBJ2-5; v_gene: TRBV9; CDR3nt: TGTGCCAGCAGCGCGACAGGGCGGGAGACCCAGTACTTC; CDR3aa: CASSATGRETQYF
d_gene: NA; abundance: NA; j_gene: TRBJ2-5; v_gene: TRBV19; CDR3nt: TGTGCCAGTAGTTTGCAGGGGCGACTACAAGAGACCCAGTACTTC; CDR3aa: CASSLQGRLQETQYF
d_gene: TRBD1; abundance: NA; j_gene: TRBJ2-3; v_gene: TRBV6-5; CDR3nt: TGTGCCAGCAGTACGCCCGGGACAGGGGGAGATACGCAGTATTTT; CDR3aa: CASSTPGTGGDTQYF
d_gene: TRBD2; abundance: NA; j_gene: TRBJ2-7; v_gene: TRBV5-5; CDR3nt: TGTGCCAGCAGCTCGGGACTAGCGGGAGACGAGCAGTACTTC; CDR3aa: CASSSGLAGDEQYF
d_gene: TRBD1; abundance: NA; j_gene: TRBJ1-2; v_gene: TRBV12-3/TRBV12-4; CDR3nt: TGTGCCAGCAGTTTACGAACAGGGGCTGGCTACACCTTC; CDR3aa: CASSLRTGAGYTF
d_gene: TRBD1; abundance: NA; j_gene: TRBJ2-4; v_gene: TRBV27; CDR3nt: TGTGCCAGCAGGCCGGGACAGGGAAACATTCAGTACTTC; CDR3aa: CASRPGQGNIQYF
d_gene: NA; abundance: NA; j_gene: TRBJ1-3; v_gene: TRBV24-1; CDR3nt: TGTGCCACCAGTGACCGCGTGAACACCATATATTTT; CDR3aa: CATSDRVNTIYF
d_gene: NA; abundance: few; j_gene: TRBJ1-5; v_gene: TRBV6-5; CDR3nt: TGTGCCAGCAGTTACCGCAGGGGCAGTGATCAGCCCCAGCATTTT; CDR3aa: CASSYRRGSDQPQHF
d_gene: NA; abundance: NA; j_gene: TRBJ1-2; v_gene: TRBV3-1/TRBV3-2; CDR3nt: TGTGCCAGCAGTCGAGAGAGCTATGGCTACACCTTC; CDR3aa: CASSRESYGYTF
d_gene: TRBD1; abundance: NA; j_gene: TRBJ2-7; v_gene: TRBV28; CDR3nt: TGTGCCAGCAGTCCCCCGGGACAGCTCAGCTCCTACGAGCAGTACTTC; CDR3aa: CASSPPGQLSSYEQYF
d_gene: NA; abundance: NA; j_gene: TRBJ1-2; v_gene: TRBV19; CDR3nt: TGTGCCAGTCACAGGTTAGGGGCTAACTATGGCTACACCTTC; CDR3aa: CASHRLGANYGYTF
d_gene: NA; abundance: NA; j_gene: TRBJ2-3; v_gene: TRBV11-3; CDR3nt: TGTGCCAGCAGCCCCACAGGGAAATTCACAGATACGCAGTATTTT; CDR3aa: CASSPTGKFTDTQYF
d_gene: TRBD2; abundance: NA; j_gene: TRBJ2-3; v_gene: TRBV3-1/TRBV3-2; CDR3nt: TGTGCCAGCACTCCTGAGGTCCTAGCGGGAGGATGGGGCACAGATACGCAGTATTTT; CDR3aa: CASTPEVLAGGWGTDTQYF
d_gene: TRBD1; abundance: once; j_gene: TRBJ2-2; v_gene: TRBV27; CDR3nt: TGTGCCAGCAGTCCAGGGGGCATGGGCGGGGAGCTGTTTTTT; CDR3aa: CASSPGGMGGELFF
d_gene: TRBD1; abundance: NA; j_gene: TRBJ1-3; v_gene: TRBV7-2; CDR3nt: TGTGCCAGCAGTTTTGGGACAGGGGGCGGTGGAAACACCATATATTTT; CDR3aa: CASSFGTGGGGNTIYF
d_gene: NA; abundance: few; j_gene: TRBJ1-5; v_gene: TRBV5-8; CDR3nt: TGTGCCAGCAGCTTCGACATCCAGGGGTGGGAGAGCAATCAGCCCCAGCATTTT; CDR3aa: CASSFDIQGWESNQPQHF
d_gene: NA; abundance: few; j_gene: TRBJ2-5; v_gene: TRBV5-1; CDR3nt: TGCGCCAGCAGCTTCCTCGTCCAAGAGACCCAGTACTTC; CDR3aa: CASSFLVQETQYF
d_gene: NA; abundance: NA; j_gene: TRBJ2-5; v_gene: TRBV5-1; CDR3nt: TGCGCCAGCAGCTTGGCCCCAGAGCGGTACCAAGAGACCCAGTACTTC; CDR3aa: CASSLAPERYQETQYF